This passage covers 32 T cell receptor beta chains from one sample sequenced in a study of blood T cell repertoires in COVID-19. The table came from immunoSEQ multiplex PCR; TCRdb's copy has only in-frame clones and leaves some out. The sample includes roughly 53,000 clones, over 75% of them seen just once. Sequencing was carried out using peripheral blood. The receptors shown here come from a human donor in a cohort sampled during active COVID-19.

The chain links TRBV6-5 to TRBJ1-4; weak D call: TRBD1 (5 bases). Germline assignment: CDR1 MNHEY and CDR2 SVGAGI. Trimming pared 5 bases from V and 8 bases from J, leaving 15 bases between. The CDR3 contains 14 residues. The chain's CDR3 is CASSTAQGYEKLFF. The DNA of the CDR3 is TGTGCCAGCAGTACCGCTCAGGGTTACGAAAAACTGTTTTTT.

The gene calls are TRBV7-9 and TRBJ1-2, with D unclear. Trimming removed 5 bases from V and 7 bases from J, with 17 bases in between. Germline V gene lookup returns CDR1 SEHNR and CDR2 FQNEAQ (reference sequence). The CDR3 covers 14 residues. The CDR3 sequence: CASSPPRYTAGYTF. The CDR3 DNA is TGTGCCAGCAGCCCCCCCAGGTACACAGCTGGCTACACCTTC.

The chain joins TRBV5-4 to TRBJ2-1, with 13 bases fitting TRBD2. The CDR3 sequence is 15 residues long. Germline trimming cut 4 bases from V and 8 bases from J; bases unmatched to any gene: 6. Germline CDR1 reads SGHNT; CDR2 reads YYREEE (reference sequence). CDR3 amino acids: CASSQRTSGSYEQFF. The CDR3 DNA is TGTGCCAGCAGCCAAAGGACTAGCGGGAGCTATGAGCAGTTCTTC.

To note about this clone: A junction boundary mismatches the germline segment, possibly from a read error. This specimen includes other DNA sequences encoding the same CDR3. The genes are TRBV19 and TRBJ2-7, with D maybe TRBD1 (6 bases). From germline, CDR1 is LNHDA and CDR2 SQIVND (reference sequence). The length of the CDR3 is 11 residues. CDR3 in DNA: TGCGCCAGTAAACAGGGTGGCGAGCAGTACTTC. This sequence encodes CASKQGGEQYF. Based on the CDR3 plus reference TRBV19 and TRBJ2-7, the full variable domain is DGGITQSPKYLFRKEGQNVTLSCEQNLNHDAMYWYRQDPGQGLRLIYYSQIVNDFQKGDIAEGYSVSREKKESFPLTVTSAQKNPTAFYLCASKQGGEQYFGPGTRLTVT.

This clone was observed a few times. The V gene is TRBV30, the J gene TRBJ1-5; TRBD1 might be the D (6 bases). CDR3 length equals 15 residues. V dropped 1 base and J dropped 0 bases, with 10 bases sitting between them. The germline CDR1 and CDR2 sequences are GTSNPN and SVGIG (reference sequence). CDR3 residues: CAWSGPGDSNQPQHF. In DNA, the CDR3 is TGTGCCTGGAGTGGTCCAGGGGATAGCAATCAGCCCCAGCATTTT.

The chain's CDR3 is CASRRTGTSGRYEQYF. Written as DNA, the CDR3 is TGTGCCAGCAGACGTACCGGGACTAGCGGGAGGTACGAGCAGTACTTC. The chain uses TRBV28 and TRBJ2-7, with TRBD2 matching 15 bases. Losses at the gene ends were 6 bases for V and 4 bases for J; bases not matched to a gene: 7. In germline, CDR1 is MDHEN, CDR2 SYDVKM. The CDR3 is 16 amino acids.

The chain is built from TRBV5-1 and TRBJ1-2, with TRBD1 matching 7 bases. Trimming took 4 bases from V and 8 from J; bases not matched to a gene: 11. The CDR3 is 14 residues long. Germline values: CDR1 SGHRS, CDR2 YFSETQ. Here the CDR3 reads CASSIGGAGGGYTF. CDR3 nucleotide sequence: TGCGCCAGCAGCATAGGGGGTGCAGGGGGAGGCTACACCTTC.

The chain carries TRBV5-6 and TRBJ1-5; D uncertain. Trimming took 4 bases from V and 7 from J, leaving 12 bases between them. Germline CDR1 and CDR2: SGHDT and YYEEEE. The CDR3 is made up of 13 amino acids. CDR3 nucleotides: TGTGCCAGCAGCCGGGATTCTAGGCAGCCCCAGCATTTT. Protein: CASSRDSRQPQHF.

This clone has more than one count but fewer than ten. The genes are TRBV7-2 and TRBJ1-4, with a tentative D call TRBD1 (6 bases). The CDR3 has 13 amino acids. CDR1 SGHTA and CDR2 FQGNSA come from the germline V gene. V was cut by 5 bases and J by 7 bases, with 11 bases left in between. The CDR3 nucleotides are TGTGCCAGCAGCCGGGACAACGGTGAAAAACTGTTTTTT. It codes for CASSRDNGEKLFF.

The chain joins TRBV6-4 to TRBJ2-1; tentatively, D is TRBD1 (6 bases). Trimming pared 5 bases from V and 3 bases from J, leaving 14 bases between. This CDR3 is built from 15 residues. The germline V gene encodes CDR1 MRHNA and CDR2 SNTAGT. CDR3 bases: TGTGCCAGCAGTCCCCAGGGGAAGAACTACAATGAGCAGTTCTTC. It translates to CASSPQGKNYNEQFF.

V gene TRBV11-3 combines with J gene TRBJ2-2; 7 positions match TRBD1. Germline CDR1 reads SGHNT; CDR2 reads YENEEA. The J segment lost 9 bases and the V segment lost 4 bases, leaving 2 bases of the junction unmatched. This CDR3 is built from 12 residues. The DNA of the CDR3 is TGTGCCAGCAGCTCAGGGGGACGGGAGCTGTTTTTT. Encoded protein: CASSSGGRELFF.

This clone was seen only once. For the CDR3, the DNA is TGTGCCAGCAGTTCTCCTGGGGGGAGGGACACCGGGGAGCTGTTTTTT. Protein: CASSSPGGRDTGELFF. This chain joins TRBV6-6 and TRBJ2-2, with TRBD2 matching over 7 bases. CDR1 MNHNY and CDR2 SVGAGI come from the germline V gene (reference sequence). This CDR3 region has 16 residues. Trimming at V came to 4 bases and at J to 3 bases, leaving 8 bases not matched to a gene.

This clone showed up many times. This chain joins TRBV7-3 and TRBJ2-2; D gene uncertain. The CDR3 is 14 residues long. Trimming shortened V by 1 base and J by 2 bases, and 5 bases separated the two germline ends. Germline CDR1 and CDR2: SGHTA and FQGTGA. CDR3 DNA: TGTGCCAGCAGCTTAAACAGCAACACCGGGGAGCTGTTTTTT. This codes for CASSLNSNTGELFF.

This chain connects TRBV29-1 to TRBJ1-1; tentatively, D is TRBD1 (6 bases). Trimming shortened V by 0 bases and J by 6 bases, and 14 bases separated the two germline ends. CDR1 and CDR2 (germline): SQVTM, ANQGSEA. The CDR3 totals 14 residues. The CDR3 DNA sequence: TGCAGCGTTGAAGATTCGTGGGGGCACGCTGAAGCTTTCTTT. It yields the protein CSVEDSWGHAEAFF.

V usage is TRBV19 and J usage is TRBJ2-3, with 13 bases lining up with TRBD2. Germline assignment: CDR1 LNHDA and CDR2 SQIVND (reference sequence). There are 14 residues in the CDR3. V shed 9 bases, J shed 4 bases, and the junction held 4 bases outside the gene matches. The DNA for the CDR3 is TGTGCCAGCAGGACTAGCGGGAGCTCAGATACGCAGTATTTT. Translation: CASRTSGSSDTQYF.

This chain links TRBV30 with TRBJ1-1, with TRBD1 matching 8 bases. J gave up 6 bases and V 5 bases, and 8 bases lay outside the gene matches. In germline, CDR1 is GTSNPN, CDR2 SVGIG (reference sequence). This CDR3 has 13 amino acids. The CDR3 region is CAWGLGQGAEAFF. CDR3 coding DNA: TGTGCCTGGGGACTTGGACAGGGTGCTGAAGCTTTCTTT.

J is TRBJ1-5 and V is TRBV6-2 or TRBV6-3; weak D call: TRBD1 (6 bases). V dropped 1 base and J dropped 5 bases, with 9 bases sitting between them. CDR1 and CDR2 from the germline V gene are MNHEY and SVGEGT. The CDR3 has 14 residues. CDR3 DNA: TGTGCCAGCAGTTACTTAACAGGGCATCAGCCCCAGCATTTT. This codes for CASSYLTGHQPQHF.

The chain recombines TRBV9 with TRBJ2-3, with 13 bases lining up with TRBD2. Germline CDR1 SGDLS, CDR2 YYNGEE. CDR3 length: 23 residues. V trimming: 0 bases; J trimming: 0 bases; junction bases outside the gene matches: 19. The DNA for the CDR3 is TGTGCCAGCAGCGTAGGCATCAGGGGGCGTTGGGGACTAGCGGGGAGAAGCACAGATACGCAGTATTTT. Protein: CASSVGIRGRWGLAGRSTDTQYF.

The gene calls are TRBV6-6 and TRBJ2-1, with D possibly matching TRBD2 (6 bases). The CDR3 consists of 15 residues. Germline lookup yields CDR1 MNHNY and CDR2 SVGAGI (reference sequence). V was clipped by 5 bases and J by 7 bases, with 18 bases between them. CDR3 residues: CASSPSPGERNEQFF. The CDR3 nucleotides are TGTGCCAGCAGTCCATCTCCGGGAGAGAGGAATGAGCAGTTCTTC.

The rearrangement uses TRBV5-4 and TRBJ2-3; 10 nucleotides match TRBD2. Germline CDR1 SGHNT, CDR2 YYREEE (reference sequence). This CDR3 has 15 amino acids. The ends lost 3 bases at V and 8 bases at J; junction bases unmatched: 9. CDR3 residues: CASSSSGGAFLTQYF. The DNA for the CDR3 is TGTGCCAGCAGCTCCAGCGGGGGGGCGTTTCTTACGCAGTATTTT.

This clone was seen a handful of times. The V gene is TRBV2, the J gene TRBJ2-1; no reliable D call. Germline V CDR1 and CDR2: SNHLY, FYNNEI. The CDR3 is 13 residues long. Trimming took off 5 bases at V and 3 bases at J, with 8 bases between the two ends. The chain's CDR3 is CASSLYSYNEQFF. CDR3 nucleotide sequence: TGTGCCAGCAGTCTCTACAGCTACAATGAGCAGTTCTTC. Filled out from reference TRBV2 and TRBJ2-1, the complete variable domain reads EPEVTQTPSHQVTQMGQEVILRCVPISNHLYFYWYRQILGQKVEFLVSFYNNEISEKSEIFDDQFSVERPDGSNFTLKIRSTKLEDSAMYFCASSLYSYNEQFFGPGTRLTVL.

The chain joins TRBV7-3 to TRBJ1-1, with TRBD1 matching over 9 bases. CDR3 length: 15 amino acids. CDR1 and CDR2 (germline): SGHTA, FQGTGA. Trimming removed 8 bases from V and 5 bases from J; junction bases left unmatched: 12. CDR3 in amino acids: CASHHWDRDGTEAFF. The DNA for the CDR3 is TGTGCCAGCCATCACTGGGACAGGGATGGAACTGAAGCTTTCTTT.

The chain couples TRBV28 to TRBJ1-3; TRBD1 matches at 7 bases. Germline CDR1 MDHEN, CDR2 SYDVKM. J lost 0 bases, V lost 6 bases, and 5 bases had no gene match. The CDR3 runs 15 residues. CDR3: CASSSGQYSGNTIYF. The CDR3, as DNA: TGTGCCAGCAGCTCGGGACAGTACTCTGGAAACACCATATATTTT.

The chain joins TRBV6-5 to TRBJ2-7; 9 nucleotides align to TRBD2. Per germline, CDR1 MNHEY and CDR2 SVGAGI. The V and J ends lost 6 bases and 3 bases, in that order; junction bases with no gene match: 9. This CDR3 is built from 15 residues. The CDR3 region is CASSDSGRVGYEQYF. The CDR3 DNA reads TGTGCCAGCAGCGATAGCGGGAGAGTCGGCTACGAGCAGTACTTC.

The gene calls are TRBV12-3 or TRBV12-4 and TRBJ1-6; D unresolved. The CDR3 loop spans 11 amino acids. Trimming stripped 5 bases from V and 8 bases from J, with 4 bases between. Here the CDR3 reads CASSRDSPLHF. CDR3 coding DNA: TGTGCCAGCAGTAGAGATTCACCCCTCCACTTT.

This clone occurred once. This chain links TRBV28 with TRBJ1-1; 8 nucleotides agree with TRBD1. CDR1 and CDR2 (germline): MDHEN, SYDVKM. This CDR3 contains 16 residues. After removal of 8 bases from V and 4 bases from J, the junction contained 15 bases not matched to a gene. As DNA, the CDR3 is TGTGCCAGCGGGCACAGGGGGTTGTATTGGGGCACTGAAGCTTTCTTT. This translates into CASGHRGLYWGTEAFF. Together with reference TRBV28 and TRBJ1-1, the CDR3 gives the full variable domain: DVKVTQSSRYLVKRTGEKVFLECVQDMDHENMFWYRQDPGLGLRLIYFSYDVKMKEKGDIPEGYSVSREKKERFSLILESASTNQTSMYLCASGHRGLYWGTEAFFGQGTRLTVV.

The rearrangement joins TRBV6-5 to TRBJ2-1; 11 bases line up with TRBD1. J was trimmed by 4 bases and V by 4 bases; bases with no gene match: 6. The germline V gene has CDR1 MNHEY and CDR2 SVGAGI. The CDR3 runs 16 residues. The CDR3, as DNA: TGTGCCAGCAGTTCTAGGACAGGGGGCCCTTACAATGAGCAGTTCTTC. It specifies CASSSRTGGPYNEQFF.

This chain connects TRBV5-1 to TRBJ1-2; 7 positions match TRBD1. The CDR3 spans 12 residues. Germline values: CDR1 SGHRS, CDR2 YFSETQ. Trimming removed 3 bases from V and 5 bases from J; junction bases left unmatched: 1. CDR3 residues: CASSSGQYGYTF. In DNA form, the CDR3 reads TGCGCCAGCAGCTCGGGACAGTATGGCTACACCTTC.

The chain employs TRBV7-2 and TRBJ1-1; TRBD1 aligns across 7 bases. This CDR3 is 14 amino acids long. Looked up from germline, CDR1 is SGHTA and CDR2 is FQGNSA. The J segment lost 1 base and the V segment lost 6 bases, leaving 5 bases of the junction unmatched. The CDR3 DNA reads as TGTGCCAGCAGACCGAACAGGGGGAACACTGAAGCTTTCTTT. Amino acid sequence: CASRPNRGNTEAFF. Full variable domain (missing parts from reference TRBV7-2 and TRBJ1-1): GAGVSQSPSNKVTEKGKDVELRCDPISGHTALYWYRQSLGQGLEFLIYFQGNSAPDKSGLPSDRFSAERTGGSVSTLTIQRTQQEDSAVYLCASRPNRGNTEAFFGQGTRLTVV.

This chain links TRBV19 with TRBJ1-6; 10 bases are shared with TRBD1. The germline CDR1 and CDR2 sequences are LNHDA and SQIVND (reference sequence). This CDR3 is built from 14 residues. Trimming removed 9 bases from V and 7 bases from J; junction bases left unmatched: 6. CDR3 amino acids: CASRQGARNSPLHF. DNA of the CDR3: TGTGCCAGCAGACAGGGGGCGAGGAATTCACCCCTCCACTTT.

This chain uses TRBV4-1 with TRBJ2-3, with 10 bases fitting TRBD2. V shed 0 bases and J 7 bases; nucleotides not matched to a gene: 10. This CDR3 contains 17 residues. Germline V CDR1 and CDR2: MGHRA, YSYEKL. CDR3 nucleotides: TGCGCCAGCAGCCAAGATCTAGAGCGGGGGGGCGGAAATACGCAGTATTTT. The encoded protein is CASSQDLERGGGNTQYF.

The V gene is TRBV6-5, the J gene TRBJ1-2; D gene ambiguous. Looked up from germline, CDR1 is MNHEY and CDR2 is SVGAGI. The CDR3 is made up of 14 amino acids. V lost 6 bases to trimming and J lost 0 bases, with 11 bases between them. Here the CDR3 reads CASRSNLANYGYTF. The CDR3 DNA is TGTGCCAGCAGGTCTAACTTAGCTAACTATGGCTACACCTTC.